This record looks at one TCR beta chain sequence and its context. V trimming: 6 bases; J trimming: 10 bases; junction bases outside the gene matches: 5. CDR3 length: 11 residues. This table comes from immunoSEQ multiplex PCR, and its TCRdb copy is limited to in-frame clones, with some not included. Counted here are 150,000 to 180,000 clones, 83% occurring once; the ten biggest clones make up roughly an eighth. This entry is derived from a study of blood T cell repertoires in COVID-19. Study-wide context: Specimens from acute and convalescent COVID-19 originated in the United States, Italy and Spain.

The receptor was derived from a woman aged 55-70 years with COVID-19, enrolled during active disease. The sequencing sample was made of peripheral blood. The chain combines TRBV12-3 or TRBV12-4 with TRBJ1-1; 7 nucleotides match TRBD1. The CDR3 protein is CASSRGLGAFF. The CDR3 DNA reads TGTGCCAGCAGCAGGGGGTTGGGAGCTTTCTTT.